This is a list of T cell receptor beta chains from one sample in a study of CD8+ T cells in alopecia areata. Data came from immunoSEQ multiplex PCR; TCRdb stores just in-frame clones and leaves some out. This sample has some 95,000 clones; 40% to 55% occur once, and the top ten carry 0.6% to 0.85%. The source material was CD4+ T cells sorted from blood. These receptors all come from a human donor with alopecia areata. The CDR3 runs from the conserved cysteine through the conserved F or W. A D gene is named only where the DNA matches it firmly. A row's size may be missing; if present it is once, few, many or a size class.

cdr3_aa	cdr3_nt	cdr3_length	d_call	v_call	clone_size	j_call
CSVPIPGTGVDTQYF	TGCAGCGTCCCTATACCCGGGACAGGAGTAGATACGCAGTATTTT	15	TRBD1	TRBV29-1	.	TRBJ2-3
CASSEQVVPSYEQYF	TGTGCCAGTAGTGAACAGGTTGTACCCTCCTACGAGCAGTACTTC	15	.	TRBV19	.	TRBJ2-7
CASGRSDGETQYF	TGTGCTAGTGGCCGGTCCGACGGTGAGACCCAGTACTTC	13	.	TRBV12-5	.	TRBJ2-5
CASSPTAGQGPGYTF	TGTGCCAGCAGCCCAACAGCGGGACAGGGACCTGGCTACACCTTC	15	TRBD1	TRBV28	few	TRBJ1-2
CASSVPRASSYEQYF	TGTGCCAGCAGTGTACCCCGCGCCTCGTCCTACGAGCAGTACTTC	15	.	TRBV2	few	TRBJ2-7
CSVDIAHPYNEQFF	TGCAGCGTTGACATAGCTCATCCTTACAATGAGCAGTTCTTC	14	.	TRBV29-1	.	TRBJ2-1
CSVGGGGPYEQYF	TGCAGCGTTGGAGGGGGGGGACCCTACGAGCAGTACTTC	13	.	TRBV29-1	.	TRBJ2-7
CASNQEAVNTEAFF	TGTGCCAGCAACCAAGAGGCTGTGAACACTGAAGCTTTCTTT	14	.	TRBV14	few	TRBJ1-1
CSATTSGSLHEQYF	TGCAGCGCCACGACTAGCGGGAGTCTCCACGAGCAGTACTTC	14	TRBD2	TRBV29-1	.	TRBJ2-7
CAWSVRGDEQFF	TGTGCCTGGAGTGTAAGGGGAGATGAGCAGTTCTTC	12	.	TRBV30	.	TRBJ2-1
CASSTDRGDGYTF	TGTGCCAGCAGTACGGACAGGGGAGATGGCTACACCTTC	13	TRBD1	TRBV27	.	TRBJ1-2
CSALGSYEQYF	TGCAGTGCTTTAGGGTCCTACGAGCAGTACTTC	11	.	TRBV20-1	few	TRBJ2-7
CASSPDLFGYGYTF	TGTGCCAGCAGCCCAGATCTCTTCGGCTATGGCTACACCTTC	14	.	TRBV7-6	few	TRBJ1-2
CASSQGSRGTDTQYF	TGTGCCAGCAGCCAAGGGTCTCGGGGCACAGATACGCAGTATTTT	15	.	TRBV7-2	.	TRBJ2-3
CASSLGLGETQYF	TGCGCCAGCAGCTTGGGACTCGGGGAGACCCAGTACTTC	13	.	TRBV5-1	few	TRBJ2-5